These 13 T cell receptor beta chains were all obtained from the same sample, sequenced in a study of CD8 T cells in ankylosing spondylitis. MiXCR was run by TCRdb on the 5' RACE reads, yielding one entry per CDR3 protein. The sample holds 300,000 to 350,000 distinct CDR3 sequences, 20% seen once. The sample taken for sequencing was blood, either unsorted or a sorted T cell fraction (not recorded which). These receptors were obtained from a female donor with ankylosing spondylitis or in good health (not recorded which).

V and J are TRBV7-2 and TRBJ1-2; D possibly corresponds to TRBD1 (5 bases). Trimming removed 2 bases from V and 2 bases from J, with 12 bases in between. The CDR3 has 15 amino acids. Looked up from germline, CDR1 is SGHTA and CDR2 is FQGNSA. CDR3 residues: CASSLSQGPNYGYTF. The DNA for the CDR3 is TGTGCCAGCAGCTTATCCCAGGGACCCAACTATGGCTACACCTTC.

This chain uses TRBV27 with TRBJ1-2; no clear D. This CDR3 contains 13 residues. CDR1 is MNHEY, CDR2 SMNVEV, per germline (reference sequence). Trimming stripped 6 bases from V and 4 bases from J, with 12 bases between. As DNA, the CDR3 is TGTGCCAGCAGGTCAGCGAAAGGCTATGGCTACACCTTC. This gives the protein CASRSAKGYGYTF.

This clonotype was observed a few times. The chain employs TRBV20-1 and TRBJ2-1, with D possibly being TRBD1 (6 bases). Germline V gives CDR1 DFQATT, CDR2 SNEGSKA (reference sequence). V was cut by 0 bases and J by 3 bases, with 21 bases left in between. CDR3 length equals 18 residues. The CDR3, as DNA: TGCAGTGCTAGAGATAGTGTTTTAAGGGGGTTTCGCTACAATGAGCAGTTCTTC. It encodes CSARDSVLRGFRYNEQFF.

This chain joins TRBV7-2 and TRBJ2-2, with D possibly TRBD2 on 6 matching bases. This CDR3 is built from 15 residues. Germline loops: CDR1 SGHTA, CDR2 FQGNSA. Trimming took off 6 bases at V and 1 base at J, with 12 bases between the two ends. The CDR3 nucleotides are TGTGCCAGCAGGGCCCTAGCGCAGAACACCGGGGAGCTGTTTTTT. Its protein is CASRALAQNTGELFF.

This clonotype was seen a few times. The chain couples TRBV29-1 to TRBJ2-7; tentatively, D is TRBD1 or TRBD2 (5 bases each). CDR1 is SQVTM and CDR2 is ANQGSEA in the germline V gene. Trimming removed 3 bases from V and 2 bases from J, with 11 bases in between. The CDR3 is 13 residues long. CDR3 sequence reads: CSVEGDGTYEQYF. CDR3 DNA sequence: TGCAGCGTTGAGGGGGACGGGACCTACGAGCAGTACTTC.

There are many counts of this clonotype. V usage is TRBV7-9 and J usage is TRBJ2-1; 7 bases agree with TRBD1. This CDR3 comprises 16 residues. Trimming at V came to 2 bases and at J to 4 bases, leaving 8 bases not matched to a gene. Germline CDR1 reads SEHNR; CDR2 reads FQNEAQ (reference sequence). In nucleotides, the CDR3 is TGTGCCAGCAGCTTATCAGGGGGAGCTCCTTACAATGAGCAGTTCTTC. It codes for CASSLSGGAPYNEQFF.

The rearrangement joins TRBV7-9 to TRBJ2-3; D is unresolved. Germline-derived CDR1 and CDR2 are SEHNR and FQNEAQ (reference sequence). Between the trimmed V and J ends, which lost 2 bases and 2 bases, there was a span of 14 bases. CDR3 length: 16 amino acids. In nucleotides, the CDR3 is TGTGCCAGCAGCTTAAAGGCGCGTAATGACACAGATACGCAGTATTTT. As protein: CASSLKARNDTDTQYF.

This rearrangement joins TRBV11-2 to TRBJ2-2, with 12 bases lining up with TRBD2. From germline, CDR1 is SGHAT and CDR2 FQNNGV. Trimming cost V 9 bases and J 5 bases; bases outside gene matches: 7. The CDR3 has 15 residues. The CDR3 reads CASNGLAGYTGELFF. DNA for the CDR3: TGTGCCAGTAACGGACTAGCGGGATATACCGGGGAGCTGTTTTTT.

The CDR3 sequence is CASSFGTSGSWYNEQFF. The DNA for the CDR3 is TGCGCCAGCAGCTTCGGGACTAGCGGGAGTTGGTACAATGAGCAGTTCTTC. The chain carries TRBV5-1 and TRBJ2-1, with TRBD2 matching 14 bases. Looked up from germline, CDR1 is SGHRS and CDR2 is YFSETQ. V dropped 2 bases and J dropped 4; count of bases not matched to a gene: 5. The CDR3 totals 17 residues.

This clonotype appeared a few times. The rearrangement uses TRBV5-1 and TRBJ2-2; D may be TRBD2 (5 bases). This CDR3 has 14 amino acids. V was shortened by 0 bases and J by 5 bases, with 8 bases between the two germline ends. Looked up from germline, CDR1 is SGHRS and CDR2 is YFSETQ. The DNA for the CDR3 is TGCGCCAGCAGCTTGGCGGTAGCGACCGGGGAGCTGTTTTTT. Translated: CASSLAVATGELFF.

For the CDR3, the DNA is TGTGCCAGCAGGGCGGAGGAGGCTAATGAAAAACTGTTTTTT. The encoded protein is CASRAEEANEKLFF. The gene calls are TRBV2 and TRBJ1-4, with no clear D. V was trimmed by 6 bases and J by 3 bases, leaving 11 bases between them. Germline V gives CDR1 SNHLY, CDR2 FYNNEI. This CDR3 has 14 amino acids. Based on the CDR3 plus reference TRBV2 and TRBJ1-4, the full variable domain is EPEVTQTPSHQVTQMGQEVILRCVPISNHLYFYWYRQILGQKVEFLVSFYNNEISEKSEIFDDQFSVERPDGSNFTLKIRSTKLEDSAMYFCASRAEEANEKLFFGSGTQLSVL.

The chain has TRBV6-1 and TRBJ2-1; D uncertain. The V gene lost 0 bases and the J gene lost 9 bases, with 12 bases spanning the gap. The germline V gene encodes CDR1 MNHNS and CDR2 SASEGT. The CDR3 length is 14 residues. CDR3 sequence reads: CASSEALLVVEQFF. The DNA for the CDR3 is TGTGCCAGCAGTGAAGCGCTTCTGGTGGTTGAGCAGTTCTTC.

The CDR3 here is CATSDLTPFIPRGDYEQYF. The CDR3 DNA reads TGTGCCACCAGTGATTTGACCCCCTTCATACCTCGGGGGGACTACGAGCAGTACTTC. The chain couples TRBV24-1 to TRBJ2-7; 7 positions match TRBD2. Germline V CDR1 and CDR2: KGHDR, SFDVKD. The ends lost 0 bases at V and 3 bases at J; junction bases unmatched: 16. This CDR3 region has 19 residues.